This is a list of T cell receptor beta chains from one sample in a study of cytomegalovirus exposure and HLA in healthy donors. The assay was immunoSEQ multiplex PCR, and TCRdb's table has in-frame clones only and misses some. The repertoire holds 200,000 or so clones, with roughly four fifths as singletons. Sequenced input: PBMCs. These receptor sequences come from a young woman in good health and CMV-seropositive. Each CDR3 is given with its conserved first and last residue. The order of the fields is D gene, V gene, J gene, clone size, CDR3 protein, CDR3 DNA. A D gene is named only where the DNA matches it firmly. Size is stated for part of the rows, as once, few or many counts, or as a class when the clone is expanded.

d_gene: NA; v_gene: TRBV4-2; j_gene: TRBJ2-3; abundance: NA; CDR3aa: CASSQDLQSSTDTQYF; CDR3nt: TGTGCCAGCAGCCAAGATTTGCAGTCCAGCACAGATACGCAGTATTTT
d_gene: TRBD2; v_gene: TRBV30; j_gene: TRBJ2-1; abundance: NA; CDR3aa: CAWSSGLAGATYNEQFF; CDR3nt: TGTGCCTGGAGTTCCGGACTAGCGGGGGCCACTTACAATGAGCAGTTCTTC
d_gene: NA; v_gene: TRBV6-6; j_gene: TRBJ2-5; abundance: NA; CDR3aa: CASLKSPGESTQYF; CDR3nt: TGTGCCAGCTTAAAATCTCCGGGTGAAAGTACCCAGTACTTC
d_gene: NA; v_gene: TRBV6-5; j_gene: TRBJ2-3; abundance: NA; CDR3aa: CARARADTQYF; CDR3nt: TGTGCCCGAGCACGCGCAGATACGCAGTATTTT
d_gene: NA; v_gene: TRBV11-2; j_gene: TRBJ1-1; abundance: NA; CDR3aa: CASSLAGPNTEAFF; CDR3nt: TGTGCCAGCAGCTTAGCCGGTCCGAACACTGAAGCTTTCTTT
d_gene: NA; v_gene: TRBV25-1; j_gene: TRBJ2-7; abundance: NA; CDR3aa: CASSEKQSYEQYF; CDR3nt: TGTGCCAGCAGTGAAAAACAGTCCTACGAGCAGTACTTC
d_gene: TRBD1; v_gene: TRBV11-2; j_gene: TRBJ2-1; abundance: NA; CDR3aa: CASSLGGAQGAEEYNEQFF; CDR3nt: TGTGCCAGCAGCTTAGGGGGGGCCCAGGGGGCCGAGGAATACAATGAGCAGTTCTTC
d_gene: TRBD1; v_gene: TRBV9; j_gene: TRBJ2-7; abundance: NA; CDR3aa: CASSVGGGSFYEQYF; CDR3nt: TGTGCCAGCAGCGTAGGAGGGGGCTCCTTCTACGAGCAGTACTTC
d_gene: NA; v_gene: TRBV29-1; j_gene: TRBJ2-6; abundance: NA; CDR3aa: CSVGWGGSSGANVLTF; CDR3nt: TGCAGCGTTGGGTGGGGGGGCTCCTCTGGGGCCAACGTCCTGACTTTC
d_gene: NA; v_gene: TRBV9; j_gene: TRBJ2-3; abundance: NA; CDR3aa: CASSATGTLRDAQYF; CDR3nt: TGTGCCAGCAGCGCGACCGGGACTTTAAGAGATGCGCAGTATTTT
d_gene: NA; v_gene: TRBV27; j_gene: TRBJ1-1; abundance: NA; CDR3aa: CASSLGRGLRTEAFF; CDR3nt: TGTGCCAGCAGTTTAGGGCGGGGGCTTAGAACTGAAGCTTTCTTT
d_gene: NA; v_gene: TRBV9; j_gene: TRBJ2-5; abundance: NA; CDR3aa: CASSGDLPNSETQYF; CDR3nt: TGTGCCAGCAGCGGGGACTTACCCAACTCAGAGACCCAGTACTTC
d_gene: NA; v_gene: TRBV15; j_gene: TRBJ2-3; abundance: NA; CDR3aa: CATSVAGWGADTQYF; CDR3nt: TGTGCCACCAGCGTGGCGGGGTGGGGGGCAGATACGCAGTATTTT
d_gene: NA; v_gene: TRBV2; j_gene: TRBJ1-5; abundance: NA; CDR3aa: CASGEGVGQPQHF; CDR3nt: TGTGCCAGCGGGGAGGGGGTGGGCCAGCCCCAGCATTTT
d_gene: NA; v_gene: TRBV28; j_gene: TRBJ1-2; abundance: NA; CDR3aa: CASTTQGVANYGYTF; CDR3nt: TGTGCCAGCACTACACAGGGAGTAGCTAACTATGGCTACACCTTC
d_gene: NA; v_gene: TRBV4-3; j_gene: TRBJ1-2; abundance: NA; CDR3aa: CASSQVVGGGVGYTF; CDR3nt: TGCGCCAGCAGCCAAGTGGTGGGTGGAGGGGTGGGCTACACCTTC
d_gene: NA; v_gene: TRBV30; j_gene: TRBJ2-2; abundance: NA; CDR3aa: CAWSDGQNTGELFF; CDR3nt: TGTGCCTGGAGCGACGGACAGAACACCGGGGAGCTGTTTTTT
d_gene: TRBD1; v_gene: TRBV19; j_gene: TRBJ1-5; abundance: NA; CDR3aa: CASSIERGQGNQPQHF; CDR3nt: TGTGCCAGTAGTATAGAAAGGGGACAGGGCAATCAGCCCCAGCATTTT
d_gene: NA; v_gene: TRBV5-4; j_gene: TRBJ2-2; abundance: NA; CDR3aa: CASSLHLSQGTGELFF; CDR3nt: TGTGCCAGCAGCTTGCATCTTTCTCAGGGGACCGGGGAGCTGTTTTTT
d_gene: TRBD1; v_gene: TRBV6-5; j_gene: TRBJ2-7; abundance: once; CDR3aa: CASRLGTGDRNEQYF; CDR3nt: TGTGCCAGCAGACTTGGGACAGGGGATCGGAACGAGCAGTACTTC
d_gene: TRBD1; v_gene: TRBV9; j_gene: TRBJ2-7; abundance: once; CDR3aa: CASSVGGGQGYEQYF; CDR3nt: TGTGCCAGCAGCGTAGGGGGAGGACAGGGCTACGAGCAGTACTTC
d_gene: NA; v_gene: TRBV5-8; j_gene: TRBJ1-6; abundance: NA; CDR3aa: CASSPGRTYNSPLHF; CDR3nt: TGTGCCAGCAGCCCGGGTCGAACTTATAATTCACCCCTCCACTTT
d_gene: TRBD1; v_gene: TRBV2; j_gene: TRBJ1-2; abundance: NA; CDR3aa: CASSEQGGYGYTF; CDR3nt: TGTGCCAGCAGCGAACAGGGGGGCTATGGCTACACCTTC
d_gene: NA; v_gene: TRBV11-2; j_gene: TRBJ2-7; abundance: once; CDR3aa: CASSQLTGSYEQYF; CDR3nt: TGTGCCAGCAGCCAGCTTACAGGGTCGTACGAGCAGTACTTC
d_gene: TRBD1; v_gene: TRBV19; j_gene: TRBJ1-5; abundance: NA; CDR3aa: CASSLQGAYKSSSLPQHF; CDR3nt: TGTGCCAGTAGTTTGCAGGGGGCCTACAAGTCCTCATCGTTGCCCCAGCATTTT
d_gene: NA; v_gene: TRBV10-1; j_gene: TRBJ2-5; abundance: NA; CDR3aa: CASSDVSQETQYF; CDR3nt: TGCGCCAGCAGTGATGTCTCCCAAGAGACCCAGTACTTC
d_gene: NA; v_gene: TRBV5-6; j_gene: TRBJ2-7; abundance: few; CDR3aa: CASSFAGADEQYF; CDR3nt: TGTGCCAGCAGCTTTGCAGGGGCGGACGAGCAGTACTTC
d_gene: NA; v_gene: TRBV5-1; j_gene: TRBJ2-7; abundance: NA; CDR3aa: CASSLSSRAAYEQYF; CDR3nt: TGCGCCAGCAGCTTGAGTAGTCGAGCCGCCTACGAGCAGTACTTC
d_gene: NA; v_gene: TRBV6-1; j_gene: TRBJ1-5; abundance: NA; CDR3aa: CASGVGQGGGQPQHF; CDR3nt: TGTGCCAGCGGAGTAGGCCAGGGCGGGGGTCAGCCCCAGCATTTT
d_gene: TRBD1; v_gene: TRBV13; j_gene: TRBJ1-6; abundance: NA; CDR3aa: CASSWAGGQGNSPLHF; CDR3nt: TGTGCCAGCAGCTGGGCAGGAGGACAGGGAAATTCACCCCTCCACTTT
d_gene: NA; v_gene: TRBV5-1; j_gene: TRBJ2-1; abundance: few; CDR3aa: CANARREPYNEQFF; CDR3nt: TGCGCCAACGCCCGCCGGGAACCCTACAATGAGCAGTTCTTC
d_gene: NA; v_gene: TRBV14; j_gene: TRBJ2-6; abundance: NA; CDR3aa: CASSIRRGISSGANVLTF; CDR3nt: TGTGCCAGCAGCATAAGAAGGGGAATTTCCTCTGGGGCCAACGTCCTGACTTTC
d_gene: NA; v_gene: TRBV28; j_gene: TRBJ1-3; abundance: NA; CDR3aa: CASSLVREAGNTIYF; CDR3nt: TGTGCCAGCAGTTTGGTGAGGGAGGCGGGAAACACCATATATTTT
d_gene: TRBD2; v_gene: TRBV4-2; j_gene: TRBJ2-7; abundance: once; CDR3aa: CASSQDRRETYEQYF; CDR3nt: TGTGCCAGCAGCCAAGATCGGCGGGAGACCTACGAGCAGTACTTC
d_gene: NA; v_gene: TRBV30; j_gene: TRBJ1-2; abundance: NA; CDR3aa: CAWSVAGAGYGYTF; CDR3nt: TGTGCCTGGAGTGTCGCGGGGGCAGGCTATGGCTACACCTTC
d_gene: NA; v_gene: TRBV7-2; j_gene: TRBJ1-2; abundance: NA; CDR3aa: CASRRDSYGYTF; CDR3nt: TGTGCCAGCAGGAGAGACAGCTATGGCTACACCTTC
d_gene: NA; v_gene: TRBV6-1; j_gene: TRBJ1-1; abundance: NA; CDR3aa: CASSEWGRSAEAFF; CDR3nt: TGTGCCAGCAGTGAATGGGGCCGTTCAGCTGAAGCTTTCTTT
d_gene: NA; v_gene: TRBV7-2; j_gene: TRBJ1-5; abundance: NA; CDR3aa: CASSFNPGLDQPQHF; CDR3nt: TGTGCCAGCAGCTTTAATCCAGGTCTCGATCAGCCCCAGCATTTT
d_gene: TRBD1; v_gene: TRBV4-1; j_gene: TRBJ1-2; abundance: NA; CDR3aa: CASSQEQGGYGYTF; CDR3nt: TGCGCCAGCAGCCAAGAACAGGGGGGCTATGGCTACACCTTC
d_gene: TRBD1; v_gene: TRBV13; j_gene: TRBJ1-1; abundance: NA; CDR3aa: CASSPTGGAAAFF; CDR3nt: TGTGCCAGCAGCCCGACAGGGGGCGCGGCAGCTTTCTTT
d_gene: TRBD1; v_gene: TRBV4-1; j_gene: TRBJ1-6; abundance: NA; CDR3aa: CASSQDRTGNSPLHF; CDR3nt: TGCGCCAGCAGCCAAGATAGGACAGGCAATTCACCCCTCCACTTT
d_gene: NA; v_gene: TRBV5-1; j_gene: TRBJ2-1; abundance: NA; CDR3aa: CASSLRSTRLRSYNEQFF; CDR3nt: TGCGCCAGCAGCTTAAGGAGTACTCGGCTGCGCTCCTACAATGAGCAGTTCTTC
d_gene: NA; v_gene: TRBV27; j_gene: TRBJ2-7; abundance: NA; CDR3aa: CASSPGGQYYEQYF; CDR3nt: TGTGCCAGCAGTCCCGGCGGGCAGTACTACGAGCAGTACTTC
d_gene: NA; v_gene: TRBV21-1; j_gene: TRBJ1-5; abundance: few; CDR3aa: CASSKRTGNQPQHF; CDR3nt: TGTGCCAGCAGCAAAAGGACAGGGAATCAGCCCCAGCATTTT
d_gene: NA; v_gene: TRBV11-2; j_gene: TRBJ1-1; abundance: NA; CDR3aa: CASSLGLSTEAFF; CDR3nt: TGTGCCAGCAGCTTGGGGCTAAGCACTGAAGCTTTCTTT
d_gene: NA; v_gene: TRBV2; j_gene: TRBJ1-1; abundance: NA; CDR3aa: CASRETVATEAFF; CDR3nt: TGTGCCAGCAGAGAGACAGTGGCCACTGAAGCTTTCTTT
d_gene: NA; v_gene: TRBV28; j_gene: TRBJ1-2; abundance: NA; CDR3aa: CASSLSGGGYTF; CDR3nt: TGTGCCAGCAGTTTGAGTGGGGGCGGCTACACCTTC
d_gene: TRBD2; v_gene: TRBV4-2; j_gene: TRBJ2-6; abundance: NA; CDR3aa: CASSPRGLAGGHSGANVLTF; CDR3nt: TGTGCCAGCAGCCCGAGGGGGCTAGCGGGGGGACATTCTGGGGCCAACGTCCTGACTTTC
d_gene: TRBD1; v_gene: TRBV5-1; j_gene: TRBJ1-4; abundance: NA; CDR3aa: CASSLVVSTGGNEKLFF; CDR3nt: TGCGCCAGCAGCTTGGTCGTCTCGACAGGGGGAAATGAAAAACTGTTTTTT
d_gene: TRBD1; v_gene: TRBV19; j_gene: TRBJ1-6; abundance: NA; CDR3aa: CASSHRGFNYLPLHF; CDR3nt: TGTGCCAGTAGCCACAGGGGTTTCAATTATTTACCCCTCCACTTT
d_gene: NA; v_gene: TRBV4-2; j_gene: TRBJ2-6; abundance: NA; CDR3aa: CASSQVTGNIGANVLTF; CDR3nt: TGTGCCAGCAGCCAAGTTACAGGGAATATTGGGGCCAACGTCCTGACTTTC
d_gene: NA; v_gene: TRBV4-1; j_gene: TRBJ1-5; abundance: NA; CDR3aa: CASSQRAGQSNQPQHF; CDR3nt: TGCGCCAGCAGCCAAAGGGCAGGACAGAGCAATCAGCCCCAGCATTTT